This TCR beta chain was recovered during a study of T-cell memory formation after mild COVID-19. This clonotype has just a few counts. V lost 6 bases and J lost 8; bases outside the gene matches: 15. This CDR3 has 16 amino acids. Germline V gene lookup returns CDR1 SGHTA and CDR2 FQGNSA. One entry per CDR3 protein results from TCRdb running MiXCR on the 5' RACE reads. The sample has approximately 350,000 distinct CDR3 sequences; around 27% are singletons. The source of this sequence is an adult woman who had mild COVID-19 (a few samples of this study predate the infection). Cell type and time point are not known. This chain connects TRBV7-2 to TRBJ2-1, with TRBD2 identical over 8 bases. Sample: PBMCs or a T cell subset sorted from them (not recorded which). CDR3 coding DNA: TGTGCCAGCAGTCCATTTCCGGGACTAGTAGGCGATGAGCAGTTCTTC. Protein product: CASSPFPGLVGDEQFF.